The source of this T cell receptor beta chain is a study of spatial heterogeneity in lung cancer. Time point given: sample taken at primary tumor resection. Researchers sequenced whole RNA taken from tumor, nontumor lung or frozen PBMC without sorting. TCRdb used MiXCR to reprocess the 5' RACE reads, holding one entry per CDR3 protein. The sample has about 92,000 distinct CDR3 sequences, 10% to 15% seen once; the top ten hold roughly 41%. CDR1 LGHDT and CDR2 YNNKEL come from the germline V gene (reference sequence). V lost 3 bases and J lost 6, with 5 bases in between. CDR3 length: 12 amino acids. This sequence originates from a male donor with early-stage non-small cell lung cancer. This chain uses TRBV3-1 with TRBJ2-2; no firm D call. The source was PBMCs, collected at surgery. The CDR3, as DNA: TGTGCCAGCAGCCAGGGTTCCGGGGAGCTGTTTTTT. It specifies CASSQGSGELFF.